This T cell receptor (beta chain) was recovered during a study of graft-versus-host responses after intestinal transplantation. From germline, CDR1 is SEHNR and CDR2 FQNEAQ (reference sequence). The V gene lost 0 bases and the J gene lost 3 bases, with 14 bases spanning the gap. The CDR3 is 16 residues long. As for this clone: Its antigen is unidentified.

Findings of the study overall: Circulating GvH clone levels at their peak were associated with HvG declines (early post-transplant). GvH clonotypes were identified within recipient marrow, with a subset emerging first in ileum or blood.

The protocol was immunoSEQ multiplex PCR, while the TCRdb copy is restricted to in-frame clones and leaves out a portion. The table has 100,000 to 110,000 clones, roughly 87% seen once. The chain uses TRBV7-9 and TRBJ1-1, with D unclear. This receptor was obtained from a human donor who was the organ donor for an intestinal transplant. The input for sequencing was unstimulated CD4+ T cells sorted from spleen or lymph node cells, taken before transplant. For the CDR3, the DNA is TGTGCCAGCAGCTTAGCCCCGACGAGGGTGGACACTGAAGCTTTCTTT. This translates into CASSLAPTRVDTEAFF.